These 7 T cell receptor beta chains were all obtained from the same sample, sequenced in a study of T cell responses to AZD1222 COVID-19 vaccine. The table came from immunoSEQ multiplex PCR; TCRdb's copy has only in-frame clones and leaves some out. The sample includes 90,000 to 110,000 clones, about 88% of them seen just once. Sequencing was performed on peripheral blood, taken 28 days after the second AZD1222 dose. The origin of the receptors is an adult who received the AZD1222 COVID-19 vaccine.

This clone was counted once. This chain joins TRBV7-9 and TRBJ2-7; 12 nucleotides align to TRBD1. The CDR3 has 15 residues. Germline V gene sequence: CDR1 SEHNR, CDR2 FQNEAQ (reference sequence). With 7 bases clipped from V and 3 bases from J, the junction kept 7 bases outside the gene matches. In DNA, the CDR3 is TGTGCCAGCACCAAAGGGACAGGGGGCTTCTACGAGCAGTACTTC. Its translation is CASTKGTGGFYEQYF.

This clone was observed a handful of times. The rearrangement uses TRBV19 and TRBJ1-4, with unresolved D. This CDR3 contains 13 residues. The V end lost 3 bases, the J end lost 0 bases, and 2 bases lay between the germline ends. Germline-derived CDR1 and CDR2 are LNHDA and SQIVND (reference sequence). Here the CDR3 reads CASSIATNEKLFF. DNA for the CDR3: TGTGCCAGTAGTATTGCAACTAATGAAAAACTGTTTTTT.

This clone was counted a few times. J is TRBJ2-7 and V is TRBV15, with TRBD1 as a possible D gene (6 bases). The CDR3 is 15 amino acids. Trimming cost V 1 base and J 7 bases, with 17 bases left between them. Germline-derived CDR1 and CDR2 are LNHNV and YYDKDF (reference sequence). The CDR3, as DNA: TGTGCCACCAGCAGAGTAGGGACACCATTTGGGGAGCAGTACTTC. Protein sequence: CATSRVGTPFGEQYF.

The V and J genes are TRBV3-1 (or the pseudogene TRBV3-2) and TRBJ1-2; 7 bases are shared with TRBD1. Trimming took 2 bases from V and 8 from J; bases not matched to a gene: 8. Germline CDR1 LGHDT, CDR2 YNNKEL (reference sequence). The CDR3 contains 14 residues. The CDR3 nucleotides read TGTGCCAGCAGCCAATCGGACAGGCAGCCGGGCTACACCTTC. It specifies CASSQSDRQPGYTF.

In nucleotides, the CDR3 is TGCAGCGTTGAAGAGAACAGGGACTCTGGAAACACCATATATTTT. It encodes CSVEENRDSGNTIYF. The V gene is TRBV29-1, the J gene TRBJ1-3; D is perhaps TRBD1 (6 bases). The CDR3 is 15 amino acids. CDR1 is SQVTM, CDR2 ANQGSEA, per germline. V was clipped by 0 bases and J by 0 bases, with 9 bases between them. The full variable domain, completed using reference TRBV29-1 and TRBJ1-3, is SAVISQKPSRDICQRGTSLTIQCQVDSQVTMMFWYRQQPGQSLTLIATANQGSEATYESGFVIDKFPISRPNLTFSTLTVSNMSPEDSSIYLCSVEENRDSGNTIYFGEGSWLTVV.

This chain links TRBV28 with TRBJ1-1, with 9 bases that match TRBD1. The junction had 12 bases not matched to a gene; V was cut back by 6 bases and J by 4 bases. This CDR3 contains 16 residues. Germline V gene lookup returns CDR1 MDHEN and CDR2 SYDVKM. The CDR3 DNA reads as TGTGCCAGCAGCTCCGTCCCGGGACAGGGATCCACTGAAGCTTTCTTT. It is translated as CASSSVPGQGSTEAFF.

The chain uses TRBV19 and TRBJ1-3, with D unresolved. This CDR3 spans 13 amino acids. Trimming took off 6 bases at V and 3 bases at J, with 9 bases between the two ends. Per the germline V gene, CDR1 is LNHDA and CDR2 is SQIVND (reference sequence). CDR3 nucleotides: TGTGCCAGTAGCCCGGAGGGTGGAAACACCATATATTTT. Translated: CASSPEGGNTIYF.